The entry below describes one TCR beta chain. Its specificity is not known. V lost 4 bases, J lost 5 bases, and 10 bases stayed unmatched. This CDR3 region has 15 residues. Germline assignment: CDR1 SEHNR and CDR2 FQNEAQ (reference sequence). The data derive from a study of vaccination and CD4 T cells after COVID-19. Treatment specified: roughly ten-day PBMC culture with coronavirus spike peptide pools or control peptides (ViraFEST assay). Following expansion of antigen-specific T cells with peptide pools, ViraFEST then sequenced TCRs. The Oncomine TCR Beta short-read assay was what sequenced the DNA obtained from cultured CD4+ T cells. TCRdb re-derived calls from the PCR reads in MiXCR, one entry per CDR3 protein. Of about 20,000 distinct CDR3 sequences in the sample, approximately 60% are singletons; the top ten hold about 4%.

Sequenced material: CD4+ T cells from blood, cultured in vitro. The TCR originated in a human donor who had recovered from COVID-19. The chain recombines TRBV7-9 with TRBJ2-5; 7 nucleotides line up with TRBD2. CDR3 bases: TGTGCCAGCAGCTCGGGAGGAATATCCGGGGAGACCCAGTACTTC. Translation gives CASSSGGISGETQYF. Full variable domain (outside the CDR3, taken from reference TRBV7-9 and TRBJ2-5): DTGVSQNPRHKITKRGQNVTFRCDPISEHNRLYWYRQTLGQGPEFLTYFQNEAQLEKSRLLSDRFSAERPKGSFSTLEIQRTEQGDSAMYLCASSSGGISGETQYFGPGTRLLVL.